This TCR beta chain was sequenced for a study of T cell repertoires in cytomegalovirus infection. Background on the study: Recently identified HLA-C-restricted CMV epitopes and well-studied HLA-B-restricted CMV epitopes were used by the study. Both a matching HLA type and CMV infection were indicated by public TCR beta signatures. Regarding the study as a whole: HLA-C-restricted CMV-specific TCR beta clonotypes prevailed in the ex vivo response. Identification of carriers of CMV plus the relevant HLA was achieved through cumulative public TCR beta family frequency.

As regards this clonotype: The antigen is unknown.

Germline-derived CDR1 and CDR2 are ENHRY and SYGVKD. Trimming removed 3 bases from V and 4 bases from J; junction bases left unmatched: 8. The CDR3 is 16 residues long. TCRdb re-called the reads with MiXCR, one entry per CDR3 protein. Of about 220,000 distinct CDR3 sequences listed, around 35% are singletons. The sequence came from a human donor in good health (CMV status not recorded). Some clones in this sample may be carry-over from other donors' samples. The rearrangement links TRBV10-3 to TRBJ1-5; TRBD1 agrees at 8 bases. This material consisted of CD8+ T cells from cultured PBMCs, taken from culture after CMV antigen stimulation. CDR3 residues: CAISDTGTGGNQPQHF. The CDR3 nucleotides read TGTGCCATCAGTGACACCGGGACAGGAGGAAATCAGCCCCAGCATTTT.